Presented here are 7 T cell receptor beta chains from one specimen sequenced in a study of T cells in tumors after PD-1 blockade. The time point is: second of two post-therapy site-matched biopsies roughly two months apart. Here immunoSEQ multiplex PCR was the method, and the copy in TCRdb shows in-frame clones only, minus some. The sample includes 7,000 to 10,000 clones, roughly 60% of them seen just once. Here the sequenced sample was tumor tissue, taken after anti-PD-1 treatment. The receptors were sampled from a human donor with basal cell carcinoma.

The chain has TRBV28 and TRBJ2-5; D is undetermined. Trimming took 6 bases from V and 12 from J, leaving 17 bases between them. Germline CDR1 and CDR2: MDHEN and SYDVKM. This CDR3 contains 12 residues. CDR3 residues: CASRPFGIREYF. Here the CDR3 DNA reads TGTGCCAGCAGGCCCTTTGGAATCCGCGAGTACTTC.

By sample share, this clone is medium-sized (0.01 to 0.1%). In nucleotides, the CDR3 is TGTGCCAGCAGCCCCCCCGGGACAGGGGCTTTCTATGGCTACACCTTC. The encoded protein is CASSPPGTGAFYGYTF. The chain links TRBV28 to TRBJ1-2; TRBD1 matches at 10 bases. This CDR3 contains 16 residues. The trim removed 6 bases at V and 4 bases at J, leaving 11 bases unmatched. Germline CDR1 is MDHEN and CDR2 is SYDVKM.

This clone showed up just once. This rearrangement joins TRBV7-9 to TRBJ1-5; a weak D match, TRBD1 (6 bases). The V and J ends lost 7 bases and 2 bases respectively, with 15 bases between them. The CDR3 extends over 15 amino acids. Germline CDR1 SEHNR, CDR2 FQNEAQ (reference sequence). The CDR3 region is CASTKSGVGNQPQHF. CDR3 in DNA: TGTGCCAGCACCAAATCAGGGGTGGGCAATCAGCCCCAGCATTTT.

This chain uses TRBV7-9 with TRBJ2-1; TRBD1 might be the D (6 bases). This CDR3 has 13 amino acids. Germline values: CDR1 SEHNR, CDR2 FQNEAQ (reference sequence). V dropped 0 bases and J dropped 15 bases, with 15 bases sitting between them. CDR3 DNA sequence: TGTGCCAGCAGCTTAGCGCAGGTGGGGGCGCCGTTCTTC. Translation gives CASSLAQVGAPFF.

The chain joins TRBV6-5 to TRBJ2-3; 8 bases fit TRBD1. The V gene end was trimmed by 2 bases and the J gene end by 4 bases; junction bases not matched to a gene: 8. This CDR3 is 16 amino acids long. CDR1 and CDR2 (germline): MNHEY, SVGAGI. The CDR3 nucleotides read TGTGCCAGCAGTTACAATGACAGGGGTTTATCAGATACGCAGTATTTT. It specifies CASSYNDRGLSDTQYF.

The V gene is TRBV6-1, the J gene TRBJ2-3, with 8 bases matching TRBD1. Germline assignment: CDR1 MNHNS and CDR2 SASEGT. There are 15 residues in the CDR3. After removal of 1 base from V and 5 bases from J, the junction contained 5 bases not matched to a gene. CDR3 loop: CASSEVAGGKDTQYF. The CDR3, as DNA: TGTGCCAGCAGTGAAGTGGCAGGGGGCAAAGATACGCAGTATTTT.

In the case of this clone: The germline gene is not matched at one end of the junction; a read error may be the cause. V usage is TRBV6-1 and J usage is TRBJ2-1; D not certain. The CDR3 runs 13 residues. Germline CDR1 is MNHNS and CDR2 is SASEGT. The CDR3 is CASSELIYNKQFF. The CDR3 DNA reads TGTGCCAGCAGTGAACTGATCTACAATAAGCAGTTCTTC.